This paragraph reports one T cell receptor beta chain. Its antigen is currently unknown. The library was made from cDNA and included unique molecular identifiers. Approximately 500,000 cDNA molecules were obtained per 1 to 10 million input T cells. TCRdb fed the PCR reads into MiXCR, producing one record per CDR3 protein. Seen here are roughly 620,000 distinct CDR3 sequences, 44% observed once, and the top ten hold around 1.7%. This CDR3 is 14 amino acids long. V dropped 5 bases and J dropped 2 bases, with 13 bases sitting between them. The data derive from a study of post-analysis software for immune sequencing data. Study overall: Disease courses included relapsing-remitting, secondary progressive and progressive-relapsing multiple sclerosis. Notes on the study in general: Normalized Chao1 diversity was significantly reduced in patients versus controls. Patients carried a handful of TRBV segments more frequently than controls did, and TRBV5-6, TRBV5-1 and TRBV20-1 were among them.

J is TRBJ2-7 and V is TRBV12-3 or TRBV12-4; tentatively, D is TRBD2 (6 bases). This TCR was sampled from a girl aged 10 to 17 with multiple sclerosis. The source material was blood. This CDR3 is CASSPRRLAYEQYF. CDR3 DNA sequence: TGTGCCAGCAGTCCTCGAAGACTAGCCTACGAGCAGTACTTC.